The rows below give T cell receptor beta chains drawn from one sample of a study of OX40 agonist ivuxolimab in advanced cancers. Profiled with immunoSEQ multiplex PCR; TCRdb holds only in-frame clones, not every one. This table has about 13,000 clones, around four fifths appearing once. Sequenced material: CD4+ or CD8+ T cells sorted from blood, taken in a trial of the OX40 agonist ivuxolimab. These receptors were collected from an adult with an advanced solid tumor such as melanoma, head and neck, liver or kidney cancer. The CDR3 runs from the conserved cysteine through the conserved F or W. Fields, in order: J gene, V gene, clone size, CDR3 protein. The listing skips clone size in some rows; elsewhere it reads once, few, many or a size class.

>TRBJ2-7|TRBV29-1|NA
CSVEWALTGTYEQYF
>TRBJ2-2|TRBV28|NA
CASSFRYTGELFF
>TRBJ2-2|TRBV7-8|NA
CASSLELAGGPGELFF
>TRBJ2-5|TRBV12-5|NA
CASGFGLGSQETQYF
>TRBJ1-2|TRBV10-2|NA
CASRPGGAVISF
>TRBJ2-1|TRBV7-9|NA
CASSLKTSGSYNEQFF
>TRBJ2-1|TRBV27|NA
CASSQRDYLYNEQFF
>TRBJ1-1|TRBV6-5|NA
CASSSTGPEAFF
>TRBJ1-5|TRBV28|NA
CASHNTGVVEPQHF
>TRBJ2-3|TRBV11-2|NA
CASSSLPGSTDTQYF
>TRBJ1-4|TRBV7-7|medium-sized
CASTLGTGPNEKLFF
>TRBJ1-4|TRBV27|medium-sized
CASSLLSATNEKLFF
>TRBJ2-7|TRBV5-4|NA
CASSSGLAPHEQYF
>TRBJ2-6|TRBV11-2|NA
CASSLARDPSGANVLTF
>TRBJ2-3|TRBV28|NA
CASSRRGTDTQYF
>TRBJ1-5|TRBV11-3|NA
CASRKTEISNQPQHF
>TRBJ2-7|TRBV27|NA
CASSLLAAFHEQYF
>TRBJ2-1|TRBV27|NA
CASRRGGVNNEQFF
>TRBJ2-3|TRBV27|NA
CASSPNQADTQYF
>TRBJ2-5|TRBV6-5|NA
CASSLGTREQYF